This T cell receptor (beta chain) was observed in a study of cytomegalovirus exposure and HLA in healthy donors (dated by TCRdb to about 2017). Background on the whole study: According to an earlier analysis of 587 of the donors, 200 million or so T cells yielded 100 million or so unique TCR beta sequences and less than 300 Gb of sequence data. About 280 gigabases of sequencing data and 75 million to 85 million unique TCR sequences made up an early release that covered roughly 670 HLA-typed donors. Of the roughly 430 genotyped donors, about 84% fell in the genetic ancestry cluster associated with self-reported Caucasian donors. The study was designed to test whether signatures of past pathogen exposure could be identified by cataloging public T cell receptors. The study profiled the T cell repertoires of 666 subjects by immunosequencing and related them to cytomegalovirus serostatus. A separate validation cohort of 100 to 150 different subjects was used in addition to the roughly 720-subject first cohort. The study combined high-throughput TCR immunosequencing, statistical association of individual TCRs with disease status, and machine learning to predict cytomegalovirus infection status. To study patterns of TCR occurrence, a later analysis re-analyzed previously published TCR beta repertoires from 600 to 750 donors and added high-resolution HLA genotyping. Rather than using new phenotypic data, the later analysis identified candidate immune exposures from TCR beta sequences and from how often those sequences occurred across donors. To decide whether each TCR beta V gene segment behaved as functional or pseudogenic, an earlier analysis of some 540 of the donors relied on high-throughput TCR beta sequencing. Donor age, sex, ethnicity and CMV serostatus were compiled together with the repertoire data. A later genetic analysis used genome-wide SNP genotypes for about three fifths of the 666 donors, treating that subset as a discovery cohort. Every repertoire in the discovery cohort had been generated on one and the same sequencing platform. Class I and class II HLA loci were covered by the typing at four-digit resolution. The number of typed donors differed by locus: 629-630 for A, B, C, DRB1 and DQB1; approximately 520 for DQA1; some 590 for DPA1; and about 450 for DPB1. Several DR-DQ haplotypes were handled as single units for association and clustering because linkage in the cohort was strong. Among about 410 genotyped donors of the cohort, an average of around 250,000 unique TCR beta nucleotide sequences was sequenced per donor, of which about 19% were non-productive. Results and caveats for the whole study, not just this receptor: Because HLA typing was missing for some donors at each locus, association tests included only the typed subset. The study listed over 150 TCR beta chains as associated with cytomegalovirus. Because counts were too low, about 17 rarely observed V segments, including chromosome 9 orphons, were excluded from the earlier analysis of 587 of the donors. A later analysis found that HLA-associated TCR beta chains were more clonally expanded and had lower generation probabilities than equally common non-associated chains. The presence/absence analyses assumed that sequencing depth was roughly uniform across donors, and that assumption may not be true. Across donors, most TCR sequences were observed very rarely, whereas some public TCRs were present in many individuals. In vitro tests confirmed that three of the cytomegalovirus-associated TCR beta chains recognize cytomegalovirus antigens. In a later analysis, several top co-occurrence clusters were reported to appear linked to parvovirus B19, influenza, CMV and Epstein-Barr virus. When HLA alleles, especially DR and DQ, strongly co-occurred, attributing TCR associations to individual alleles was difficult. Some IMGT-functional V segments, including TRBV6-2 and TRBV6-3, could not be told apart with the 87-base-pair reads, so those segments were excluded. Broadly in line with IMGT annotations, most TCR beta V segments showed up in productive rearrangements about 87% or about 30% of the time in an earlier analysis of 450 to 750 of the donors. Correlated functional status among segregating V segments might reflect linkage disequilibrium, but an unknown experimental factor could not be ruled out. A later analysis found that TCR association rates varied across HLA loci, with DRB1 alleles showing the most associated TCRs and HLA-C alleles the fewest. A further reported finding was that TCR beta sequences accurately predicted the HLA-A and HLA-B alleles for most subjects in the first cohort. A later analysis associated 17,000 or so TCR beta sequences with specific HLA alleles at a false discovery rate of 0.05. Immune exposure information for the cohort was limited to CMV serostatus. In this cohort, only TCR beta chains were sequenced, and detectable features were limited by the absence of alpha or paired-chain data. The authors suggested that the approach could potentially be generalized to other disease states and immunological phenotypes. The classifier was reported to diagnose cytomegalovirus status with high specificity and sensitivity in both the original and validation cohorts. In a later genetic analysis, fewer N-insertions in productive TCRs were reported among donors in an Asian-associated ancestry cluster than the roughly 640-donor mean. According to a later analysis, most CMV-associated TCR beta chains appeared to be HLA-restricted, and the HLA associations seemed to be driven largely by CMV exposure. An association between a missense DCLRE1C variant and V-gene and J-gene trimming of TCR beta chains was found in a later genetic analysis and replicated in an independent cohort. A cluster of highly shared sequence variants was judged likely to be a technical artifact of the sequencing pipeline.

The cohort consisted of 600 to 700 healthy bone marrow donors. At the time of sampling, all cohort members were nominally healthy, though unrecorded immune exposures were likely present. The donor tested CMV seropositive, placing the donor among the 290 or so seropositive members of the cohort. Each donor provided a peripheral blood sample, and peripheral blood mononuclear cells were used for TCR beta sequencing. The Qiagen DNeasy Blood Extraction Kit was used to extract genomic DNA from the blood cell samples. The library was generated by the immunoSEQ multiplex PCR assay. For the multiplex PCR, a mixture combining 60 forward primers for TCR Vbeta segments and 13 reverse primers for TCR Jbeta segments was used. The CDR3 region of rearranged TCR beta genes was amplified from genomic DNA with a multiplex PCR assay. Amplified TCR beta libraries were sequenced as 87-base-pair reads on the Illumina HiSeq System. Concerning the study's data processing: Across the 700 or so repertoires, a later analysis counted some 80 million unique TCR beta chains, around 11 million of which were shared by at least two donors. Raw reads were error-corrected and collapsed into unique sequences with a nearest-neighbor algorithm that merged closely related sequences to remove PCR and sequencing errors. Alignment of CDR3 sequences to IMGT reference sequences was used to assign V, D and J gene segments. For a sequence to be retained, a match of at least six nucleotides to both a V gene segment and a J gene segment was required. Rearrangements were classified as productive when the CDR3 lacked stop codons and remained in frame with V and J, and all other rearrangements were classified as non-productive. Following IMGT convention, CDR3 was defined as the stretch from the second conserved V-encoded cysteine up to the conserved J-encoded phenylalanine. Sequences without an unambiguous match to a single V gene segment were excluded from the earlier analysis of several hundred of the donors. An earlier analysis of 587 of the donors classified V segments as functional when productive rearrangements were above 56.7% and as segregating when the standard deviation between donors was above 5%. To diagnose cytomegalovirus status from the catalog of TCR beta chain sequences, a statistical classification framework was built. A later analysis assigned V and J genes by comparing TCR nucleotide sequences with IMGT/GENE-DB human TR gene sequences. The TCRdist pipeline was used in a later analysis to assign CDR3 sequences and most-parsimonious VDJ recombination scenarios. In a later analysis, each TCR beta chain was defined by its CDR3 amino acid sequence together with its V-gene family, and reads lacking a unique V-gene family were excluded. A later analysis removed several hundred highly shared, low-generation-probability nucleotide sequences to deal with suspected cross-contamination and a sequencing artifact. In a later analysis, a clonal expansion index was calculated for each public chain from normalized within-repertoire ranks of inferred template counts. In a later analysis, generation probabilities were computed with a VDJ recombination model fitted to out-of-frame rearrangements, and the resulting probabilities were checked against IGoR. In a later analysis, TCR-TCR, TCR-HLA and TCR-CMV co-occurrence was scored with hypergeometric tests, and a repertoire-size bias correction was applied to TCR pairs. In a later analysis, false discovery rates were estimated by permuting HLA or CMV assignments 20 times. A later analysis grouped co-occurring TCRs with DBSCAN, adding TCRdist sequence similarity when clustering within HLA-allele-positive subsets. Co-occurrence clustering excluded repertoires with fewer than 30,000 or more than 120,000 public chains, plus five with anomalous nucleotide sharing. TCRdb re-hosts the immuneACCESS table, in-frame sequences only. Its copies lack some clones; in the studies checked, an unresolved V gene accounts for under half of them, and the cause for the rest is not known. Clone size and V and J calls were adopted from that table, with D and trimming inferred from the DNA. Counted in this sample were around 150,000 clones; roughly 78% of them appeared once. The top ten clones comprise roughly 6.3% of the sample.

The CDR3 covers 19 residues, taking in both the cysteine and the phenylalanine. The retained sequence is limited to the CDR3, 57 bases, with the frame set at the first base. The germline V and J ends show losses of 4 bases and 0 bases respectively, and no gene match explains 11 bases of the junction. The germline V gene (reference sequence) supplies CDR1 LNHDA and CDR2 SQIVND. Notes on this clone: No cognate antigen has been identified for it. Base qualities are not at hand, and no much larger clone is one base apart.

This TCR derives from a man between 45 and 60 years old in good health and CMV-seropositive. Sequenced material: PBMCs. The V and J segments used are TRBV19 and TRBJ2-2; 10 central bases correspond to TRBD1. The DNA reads TGTGCCAGTAGTACCGCCAACCCGGGACAGGGGACGAACACCGGGGAGCTGTTTTTT. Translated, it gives CASSTANPGQGTNTGELFF.